These T cell receptor beta chains were read from a single sample in a study of response to subunit inactivated influenza vaccine. TCRdb ran MiXCR on the RT-PCR reads and lists one entry per CDR3 protein. The data show 450,000 to 600,000 distinct CDR3 sequences, approximately 17% seen once. Specimen: CD4+ T cells sorted from PBMCs, collected roughly 24 months after vaccination. The receptors here all came from a man between 45 and 75 years old who received an inactivated influenza vaccine. Each CDR3 is given with its conserved first and last residue. D genes are given only for firm matches. Only part of the rows carry a size: once, few, many, or a class if the clone is expanded.

TGTGCCAGCAGCGAGGGACAGGGATTTTCCGCCCAGTACTTC	CASSEGQGFSAQYF	few	TRBV7-2	TRBD1	TRBJ2-5
TGTGCCAGCAGCTTACTCCAAGGGGTACAGCATTTT	CASSLLQGVQHF	few	TRBV7-9	.	TRBJ1-5
TGTGCCATCAGTGCGGCAGGAACCCTCGCTGGCTACACCTTC	CAISAAGTLAGYTF	few	TRBV10-3	.	TRBJ1-2
TGCGCCAGCAGCGGGGGACAGGGGACAGATACGCAGTATTTT	CASSGGQGTDTQYF	many	TRBV5-1	TRBD1	TRBJ2-3
TGTGCCAGCAGTTTCTGGGGGAAAGGGGAGCAGTTCTTC	CASSFWGKGEQFF	many	TRBV28	.	TRBJ2-1
TGCGCCAGCAGCCTAGTACCCGGGACAGGGGCCAATGAGCAGTTCTTC	CASSLVPGTGANEQFF	.	TRBV5-1	TRBD1	TRBJ2-1
TGTGCCAGCAGCGGGGGACTAGCGGGGTCCCATACGCAGTATTTT	CASSGGLAGSHTQYF	.	TRBV9	TRBD2	TRBJ2-3
TGCAGCGTTGAAGATCTTAGCGATGACGAGCAGTACTTC	CSVEDLSDDEQYF	.	TRBV29-1	.	TRBJ2-7
TGTGCCAGCAGCTTAGAATCGCGGGGGGCGGGGGAGCAGTACTTC	CASSLESRGAGEQYF	many	TRBV7-2	TRBD2	TRBJ2-7
TGTGCCTGCAGCCCGATTCCTTGGTCCAAGAGAGGAGAGACCCAGTACTTC	CACSPIPWSKRGETQYF	.	TRBV3-1	.	TRBJ2-5
TGTGCCAGCAGCTTAGTTTCGTCCAACAATGAGCAGTTCTTC	CASSLVSSNNEQFF	few	TRBV7-2	.	TRBJ2-1
TGTGCCAGCAGTTCTAGCGGGGGAGGCTACGAGCAGTACTTC	CASSSSGGGYEQYF	.	TRBV12-3/TRBV12-4	TRBD2	TRBJ2-7
TGTGCCAGCAGCCGCAACCAGGGGGCCCGGAATGAGCAGTTCTTC	CASSRNQGARNEQFF	few	TRBV7-9	TRBD1	TRBJ2-1
TGCTCACTAGCGGGACCCTACAATGAGCAGTTCTTC	CSLAGPYNEQFF	few	TRBV20-1	TRBD2	TRBJ2-1
TGTGCCAGCAGCGTAGAGGGGCTGTCCTCCTACAATGAGCAGTTCTTC	CASSVEGLSSYNEQFF	few	TRBV7-2	.	TRBJ2-1
TGCGCCAGCAGCCCATTAGCGGGGGCCTCAGGGACCGGGGAGCTGTTTTTT	CASSPLAGASGTGELFF	many	TRBV5-1	TRBD2	TRBJ2-2
TGTGCCAGCAGTGCCGCGGACAGTTTAAATTCACCCCTCCACTTT	CASSAADSLNSPLHF	.	TRBV6-4	.	TRBJ1-6
TGTGCCAGCAGCTTAGATGGGGGATTCCAGCCCCAGCATTTT	CASSLDGGFQPQHF	.	TRBV11-2	.	TRBJ1-5
TGTGCCAGCAGCTCGCGGACAGAGGGGGGCTATGGCTACACCTTC	CASSSRTEGGYGYTF	.	TRBV7-2	.	TRBJ1-2
TGCAGCGTTCGGCAGGGGGGGGCCAATCAGCCCCAGCATTTT	CSVRQGGANQPQHF	.	TRBV29-1	TRBD1	TRBJ1-5
TGTGCCATCAGTTCTAGGCAGCAAGAGACCCAGTACTTC	CAISSRQQETQYF	.	TRBV10-3	.	TRBJ2-5
TGTGCCAGCAGTTACTGGCAGGTGGGGCTGTTTTTT	CASSYWQVGLFF	few	TRBV6-2/TRBV6-3	.	TRBJ2-2
TGTGCCAGCAGTGATTCTAGCGGGGGGATCTACGAGCAGTACTTC	CASSDSSGGIYEQYF	few	TRBV25-1	TRBD2	TRBJ2-7
TGTGCCAGCAGTCCCGAGGGGAGGCTTTATCTGGATGAGCAGTTCTTC	CASSPEGRLYLDEQFF	.	TRBV6-2/TRBV6-3	.	TRBJ2-1
TGTGCCAGCAGTGAGTCGGGAACGCACATTCAAGAGACCCAGTACTTC	CASSESGTHIQETQYF	.	TRBV2	.	TRBJ2-5